The sequence of this TCR beta chain was determined in a study of control samples from healthy donors and cancer patients. The CDR3 loop spans 15 amino acids. The method was immunoSEQ multiplex PCR; TCRdb's version includes in-frame clones alone and lacks a portion of them. The sample carries 95,000 to 100,000 clones, approximately 90% recorded once. Sequenced sample: blood. The V gene is TRBV7-5, the J gene TRBJ2-7; the table assigns TRBD2, which was not confirmed against the DNA. TRBV7-5 is listed as a pseudogene. The TCR comes from a man between 25 and 39 years old in good health. CDR3 nucleotide sequence: TGTGTCAGAAGCCCTTACGCCCCCGGGACCTACGAGCAGTACGTC. Amino acids: CVRSPYAPGTYEQYV.